These T cell receptor beta chains were read from a single sample in a study of healthy donors' naive CD4 and CD8 T cells. TCRdb re-derived calls from the reads in MiXCR, one entry per CDR3 protein. The table has 200,000 or so distinct CDR3 sequences, nearly 75% seen once. Sequencing input: naive CD4+ and CD8+ T cells sorted from blood, pooled from several donors. These TCRs come from a pool of human donors in good health; the sample pools cells from several healthy donors. The CDR3 runs from the conserved cysteine through the conserved F or W. D genes are given only for firm matches. Clone size is shown for a subset of rows, as once, few, many or a class of expanded clone.

v_gene	j_gene	d_gene	abundance	CDR3aa	CDR3nt
TRBV29-1	TRBJ1-3	.	few	CSVALLGRPSGNTIYF	TGCAGCGTTGCGTTATTGGGAAGGCCCTCTGGAAACACCATATATTTT
TRBV30	TRBJ1-2	.	.	CAWSVTAGRNGYTF	TGTGCCTGGAGTGTAACGGCAGGGAGGAATGGCTACACCTTC
TRBV27	TRBJ2-1	.	.	CASSFREKRDNEQFF	TGTGCCAGCAGTTTCCGGGAGAAGAGGGACAATGAGCAGTTCTTC
TRBV7-8	TRBJ2-3	.	.	CASSLDFYSSTDTQYF	TGTGCCAGCAGCTTAGATTTCTACAGTTCCACAGATACGCAGTATTTT
TRBV24-1	TRBJ2-1	TRBD2	.	CATSGLADHNEQFF	TGTGCCACCAGTGGTCTAGCGGACCACAATGAGCAGTTCTTC
TRBV29-1	TRBJ2-3	TRBD2	.	CSARRGLAGSTDTQYF	TGCAGCGCCCGACGCGGACTAGCGGGTAGCACAGATACGCAGTATTTT
TRBV20-1	TRBJ2-5	.	.	CSAEWRETQYF	TGCAGTGCTGAGTGGAGGGAGACCCAGTACTTC
TRBV4-1	TRBJ1-2	.	.	CASSQAAVSYGYTF	TGCGCCAGCAGCCAAGCTGCGGTGAGCTATGGCTACACCTTC
TRBV30	TRBJ1-5	.	once	CAWSVWFGAGVGGNQPQHF	TGTGCCTGGAGTGTGTGGTTCGGGGCAGGGGTTGGGGGCAATCAGCCCCAGCATTTT
TRBV6-4	TRBJ1-2	.	.	CASSDLGVLTF	TGTGCCAGCAGTGACCTGGGGGTACTCACCTTC
TRBV5-1	TRBJ2-5	TRBD2	.	CASSAVLAAQETQYF	TGCGCCAGCAGCGCCGTACTAGCGGCACAAGAGACCCAGTACTTC
TRBV5-1	TRBJ1-1	.	.	CASRPDKNTEAFF	TGCGCCAGCAGACCGGACAAGAACACTGAAGCTTTCTTT
TRBV27	TRBJ1-6	.	.	CASSGWGDSPLHF	TGTGCCAGCAGTGGTTGGGGGGATTCACCCCTCCACTTT